These 21 T cell receptor beta chains came from one sample sequenced in a study of human T cells and chemical hapten exposure. Time point given: patch test 1, 2 weeks after DPC sensitization. Indicated treatment: therapeutic diphenylcyclopropenone sensitization with weekly scalp DPC. TCRdb ran MiXCR on the RACE reads and lists one entry per CDR3 protein. The sample carries just under 350,000 distinct CDR3 sequences, under 9% recorded once. The sequencing here drew on whole blood, taken in connection with sensitization to the hapten diphenylcyclopropenone (DPC). The receptors were sampled from a woman between 18 and 30 years old with alopecia areata. Some clones in this sample may be carry-over from other donors' samples.

This clonotype was detected ten times or more. The V gene is TRBV25-1, the J gene TRBJ2-3; maybe TRBD2 (7 bases). This CDR3 region has 16 residues. From germline, CDR1 is MGHDK and CDR2 SYGVNS. V was clipped by 1 base and J by 1 base, with 12 bases between them. DNA of the CDR3: TGTGCCAGCAGTGAATGGGGGGGGGCCCGCACAGATACGCAGTATTTT. Encoded protein: CASSEWGGARTDTQYF.

This clonotype has ten or more counts. CDR3 residues: CASSQNLAVAKNIQYF. The DNA for the CDR3 is TGTGCCAGCAGCCAGAACCTAGCGGTAGCCAAAAACATTCAGTACTTC. The chain uses TRBV7-2 and TRBJ2-4; TRBD2 aligns across 7 bases. The CDR3 has 16 amino acids. Germline V lookup: CDR1 SGHTA, CDR2 FQGNSA. J gave up 0 bases and V 5 bases, and 7 bases lay outside the gene matches.

As to this clonotype: The CDR3 end shows no conserved phenylalanine or tryptophan, and so a read error is likely. V and J are TRBV5-4 and TRBJ1-1; 8 positions agree with TRBD1. This CDR3 contains 13 residues. V shed 3 bases and J 7 bases; nucleotides not matched to a gene: 5. Germline assignment: CDR1 SGHNT and CDR2 YYREEE (reference sequence). CDR3 DNA sequence: TGTGCCAGCAGCTCGCAGGGGGCCGTTGAAGCTTTCATT. Amino acids: CASSSQGAVEAFI.

There are many counts of this clonotype. The chain combines TRBV7-2 with TRBJ2-1, with D uncertain. The germline CDR1 and CDR2 sequences are SGHTA and FQGNSA. The CDR3 extends over 11 amino acids. V lost 1 base, J lost 9 bases, and 4 bases lay in between. CDR3 DNA sequence: TGTGCCAGCAGCTTAGTTGTTGAGCAGTTCTTC. Translating gives CASSLVVEQFF.

This clonotype has a handful of counts. The J gene is TRBJ2-3, the V gene TRBV10-3, with D hard to call. V lost 4 bases, J lost 1 base, and 9 bases lay in between. CDR3 size: 14 residues. Germline V gene sequence: CDR1 ENHRY, CDR2 SYGVKD. CDR3 DNA: TGTGCCATCAGTGTTAAGAGCGGCACAGATACGCAGTATTTT. It translates to CAISVKSGTDTQYF.

This clonotype was seen a few times. The CDR3 loop reads CASSLSIDTSDTQYF. CDR3 coding DNA: TGTGCCAGCAGTTTATCGATTGACACCTCGGATACGCAGTATTTT. V usage is TRBV27 and J usage is TRBJ2-3, with no clear D. The CDR3 is 15 amino acids. Germline CDR1 is MNHEY and CDR2 is SMNVEV (reference sequence). V was clipped by 0 bases and J by 6 bases, with 13 bases between them.

The chain employs TRBV4-2 and TRBJ2-2; D is unresolved. The CDR3 is 15 amino acids. Germline V gene lookup returns CDR1 LGHNA and CDR2 YNFKEQ. The V gene lost 1 base and the J gene lost 0 bases, with 6 bases spanning the gap. The CDR3, as DNA: TGTGCCAGCAGCCAAGTTAGATCGAACACCGGGGAGCTGTTTTTT. It yields the protein CASSQVRSNTGELFF.

This clonotype has just a few counts. V usage is TRBV3-1 and J usage is TRBJ2-7; D is perhaps TRBD2 (6 bases). V was cut by 4 bases and J by 3 bases, with 13 bases left in between. CDR1 is LGHDT, CDR2 YNNKEL, per germline (reference sequence). The CDR3 loop spans 14 amino acids. In nucleotides, the CDR3 is TGTGCCAGCAGCCCTTGGGACTCGCTCTACGAGCAGTACTTC. This translates into CASSPWDSLYEQYF.

This clonotype has only a few counts. The chain uses TRBV4-2 and TRBJ1-2; possible D gene TRBD1, 5 bases. This CDR3 contains 15 residues. Trimming pared 0 bases from V and 5 bases from J, leaving 13 bases between. Germline V CDR1 and CDR2: LGHNA, YNFKEQ. CDR3: CASSQEERGDYGYTF. The CDR3 DNA reads TGTGCCAGCAGCCAAGAGGAGAGAGGGGATTATGGCTACACCTTC.

The CDR3 coding sequence is TGCGCCAGCAGCGCTCTGGTGGGGTCCACCTACGAGCAGTACTTC. As protein: CASSALVGSTYEQYF. The chain employs TRBV5-1 and TRBJ2-7, with D unresolved. Germline CDR1 SGHRS, CDR2 YFSETQ. The V gene lost 4 bases and the J gene lost 2 bases, with 16 bases spanning the gap. There are 15 residues in the CDR3.

This rearrangement joins TRBV10-3 to TRBJ2-1; 8 bases agree with TRBD1. Trimming cost V 10 bases and J 1 base; bases outside gene matches: 12. The CDR3 length is 16 residues. CDR1 is ENHRY, CDR2 SYGVKD, per germline. CDR3 nucleotides: TGTGCCACCGGCCGACAGGGGACGTGGTCCTACAATGAGCAGTTCTTC. Translated: CATGRQGTWSYNEQFF.

The rearrangement uses TRBV4-2 and TRBJ1-2; D may be TRBD1 (5 bases). V dropped 0 bases and J dropped 8 bases, with 10 bases sitting between them. The CDR3 length is 13 residues. CDR1 LGHNA and CDR2 YNFKEQ come from the germline V gene. The CDR3 region is CASSQDKDKGYTF. The CDR3 region has the DNA TGTGCCAGCAGCCAAGACAAGGACAAGGGCTACACCTTC.

The chain has TRBV5-1 and TRBJ2-3; tentatively, D is TRBD2 (7 bases). This CDR3 region has 14 residues. CDR1 and CDR2 from the germline V gene are SGHRS and YFSETQ. V was trimmed by 4 bases and J by 5 bases, leaving 14 bases between them. The CDR3 DNA is TGCGCCAGCAGCAATCAGGGAGGGGGAGATACGCAGTATTTT. Amino acid sequence: CASSNQGGGDTQYF.

This clonotype has a count of ten or more. The chain combines TRBV20-1 with TRBJ2-2, with D uncertain. Trimming removed 0 bases at V and 6 bases at J, with 5 bases between. This CDR3 comprises 12 residues. Germline CDR1 and CDR2: DFQATT and SNEGSKA (reference sequence). CDR3: CSAREPSGELFF. Here the CDR3 DNA reads TGCAGTGCTAGAGAACCATCCGGGGAGCTGTTTTTT.

This clonotype was observed a handful of times. This chain joins TRBV7-3 and TRBJ1-1; no firm D call. The V end was cut by 5 bases, the J end by 1 base, with 17 bases between. Germline-derived CDR1 and CDR2 are SGHTA and FQGTGA. The CDR3 spans 16 residues. DNA for the CDR3: TGTGCCAGCAGCCCCACGACGGGTTTTGGGAACACTGAAGCTTTCTTT. Its protein product is CASSPTTGFGNTEAFF.

This clonotype was seen more than once but under ten times. The chain links TRBV6-5 to TRBJ1-2; possibly TRBD1 for D (6 bases). The V and J ends lost 6 bases and 8 bases respectively, with 16 bases between them. Germline-derived CDR1 and CDR2 are MNHEY and SVGAGI. This CDR3 contains 13 residues. This chain's CDR3 is CASSRQEPKGYTF. CDR3 coding DNA: TGTGCCAGCAGCCGACAGGAGCCCAAGGGCTACACCTTC.

The V and J genes are TRBV3-1 and TRBJ2-3, with TRBD2 as a possible D gene (5 bases). This CDR3 is built from 14 residues. The germline V gene has CDR1 LGHDT and CDR2 YNNKEL (reference sequence). The V gene lost 4 bases and the J gene lost 2 bases, with 10 bases spanning the gap. CDR3 DNA sequence: TGTGCCAGCAGCCCTTCTAGCACCACAGATACGCAGTATTTT. Protein sequence: CASSPSSTTDTQYF.

This clonotype was seen only a few times. The DNA of the CDR3 is TGTGCCACTACCACCGGGACACAGCCCGATGAGCAGTTCTTC. Encoded protein: CATTTGTQPDEQFF. The chain has TRBV3-1 and TRBJ2-1, with D perhaps TRBD1 (6 bases). V shed 10 bases and J shed 8 bases, with 21 bases lying between them. Germline V gene data show CDR1 as LGHDT and CDR2 as YNNKEL (reference sequence). The CDR3 length is 14 residues.

The genes are TRBV9 and TRBJ2-3; tentatively, D is TRBD2 (6 bases). Trimming cost V 4 bases and J 3 bases, with 15 bases left between them. CDR1 is SGDLS and CDR2 is YYNGEE in the germline V gene. The CDR3 extends over 15 amino acids. For the CDR3, the DNA is TGTGCCAGCAGCTCCCGGGACTTTAAGACAGATACGCAGTATTTT. Translation gives CASSSRDFKTDTQYF. The whole variable domain, filled in from reference TRBV9 and TRBJ2-3, reads DSGVTQTPKHLITATGQRVTLRCSPRSGDLSVYWYQQSLDQGLQFLIQYYNGEERAKGNILERFSAQQFPDLHSELNLSSLELGDSALYFCASSSRDFKTDTQYFGPGTRLTVL.

A few counts support this clonotype. CDR3 sequence reads: CASSLTLDQPQHF. The CDR3 DNA sequence: TGTGCCAGCAGCTTGACCTTGGATCAGCCCCAGCATTTT. The gene calls are TRBV7-2 and TRBJ1-5; the D is unclear. Trimming removed 3 bases from V and 5 bases from J, with 8 bases in between. The CDR3 extends over 13 amino acids. The germline gives CDR1 SGHTA, CDR2 FQGNSA.

This clonotype was detected many times. This chain joins TRBV6-5 and TRBJ1-3, with D possibly TRBD1 on 6 matching bases. CDR3 size: 15 residues. V lost 5 bases to trimming and J lost 2 bases, with 13 bases between them. Per germline, CDR1 MNHEY and CDR2 SVGAGI. Here the CDR3 reads CASSPQGSPGNTIYF. In DNA form, the CDR3 reads TGTGCCAGCAGTCCGCAGGGGTCTCCTGGAAACACCATATATTTT.